This T cell receptor beta chain was documented in a study of Graves' ophthalmopathy and Graves' hyperthyroidism. General study results and limits: The majority of expanded thyroid clonotypes above 0.001 frequency also occurred in blood.

Amplified material comprised TCR beta CDR3 regions derived from RNA transcripts. HTBI primers primed a first-round RT-PCR, and a second-round multiplex PCR followed. One entry per CDR3 protein results from TCRdb running MiXCR on the multiplex PCR reads. The repertoire includes 500,000 to 600,000 distinct CDR3 sequences, under 40% of them detected once, and about 4.1% sits in the top ten. The hyperthyroidism patients, aged 18 to 65, had been newly diagnosed, with under 2 months' duration. Certain patients, namely those with other autoimmune diseases, uncontrolled infections, pregnancy or lactation, were excluded. This clonotype was counted between two and nine times. What it binds is not known. CDR1 and CDR2 from the germline V gene are SGHRS and YFSETQ. V lost 0 bases and J 10 bases, leaving 8 bases between the germline ends. The CDR3 sequence is 12 residues long.

The rearrangement joins TRBV5-1 to TRBJ2-1, with D tentatively TRBD1 (6 bases). Input material: peripheral blood or thyroid tissue (not recorded which). This receptor was identified in an adult man with Graves' hyperthyroidism. CDR3 sequence (DNA): TGCGCCAGCAGCTTGGTAGGGACAGAGCAGTTCTTC. This encodes CASSLVGTEQFF.